A selection of T cell receptor beta chains follows, all from one sample in a study of somatic mutations in cytotoxic T cells in rheumatoid arthritis. Some clones are missing from TCRdb's copy, which holds only in-frame ones; the method was immunoSEQ multiplex PCR. Counted here are around 20,000 clones, approximately 71% occurring once; the ten biggest clones make up 18%. Material for sequencing was CD8+ T cells sorted from blood. Every receptor here comes from an adult with rheumatoid arthritis. CDR3s include the opening cysteine and the closing phenylalanine or tryptophan. A D gene is named only where the DNA matches it firmly. The size of a clone is reported for some rows only, either as once, few or many, or as a class for expanded clones.

>-|TRBJ1-2|TRBV29-1|-|15
TGCAGCGTTGCTAGTTACAGAGACAACAACTATGGCTACACCTTC
CSVASYRDNNYGYTF
>-|TRBJ1-1|TRBV5-1|-|13
TGCGCCAGCAGCTTAACAGAGAACACTGAAGCTTTCTTT
CASSLTENTEAFF
>TRBD1|TRBJ2-5|TRBV4-3|-|16
TGCGCCAGCAGCCAAGTGGGTCAGGGGGCCGGTGAGACCCAGTACTTC
CASSQVGQGAGETQYF
>TRBD1|TRBJ2-7|TRBV28|few|14
TGTGCCAGCAGTTCCAAAGACAGGGTATACGAGCAGTACTTC
CASSSKDRVYEQYF
>TRBD1|TRBJ1-1|TRBV15|-|18
TGTGCCACCAGCAGACTTGGGGTTGACAGGGGGCGAGGCACTGAAGCTTTCTTT
CATSRLGVDRGRGTEAFF
>-|TRBJ2-2|TRBV6-5|once|15
TGTGCCAGCAGTTACTCGATTTGGGGCACCGGGGAGCTGTTTTTT
CASSYSIWGTGELFF
>-|TRBJ1-6|TRBV28|medium-sized|15
TGTGCCAGCAGTTCCACGGTTTTGGATAATTCACCCCTCCACTTT
CASSSTVLDNSPLHF
>-|TRBJ2-1|TRBV28|-|14
TGTGCCAGCAGTTTTCAGGGGGGCTACAATGAGCAGTTCTTC
CASSFQGGYNEQFF
>-|TRBJ1-1|TRBV6-5|-|13
TGTGCCAGCAGCTCCCTCACGGCCACTGAAGCTTTCTTT
CASSSLTATEAFF
>-|TRBJ2-2|TRBV9|-|13
TGTGCCAGCAGCCCGCCGAACACCGGGGAGCTGTTTTTT
CASSPPNTGELFF
>-|TRBJ1-2|TRBV6-6|-|16
TGTGCCAGCAGCAACGCCTTGACAGGAACCGTTTATGGCTACACCTTC
CASSNALTGTVYGYTF
>-|TRBJ2-7|TRBV7-8|-|15
TGTGCCAGCAGCTACTCCGGAGGGTCCTCCTACGAGCAGTACTTC
CASSYSGGSSYEQYF
>TRBD2|TRBJ2-3|TRBV9|-|16
TGTGCCAGCAGTGATAGCGGGGGAACTAGCACAGATACGCAGTATTTT
CASSDSGGTSTDTQYF
>-|TRBJ2-3|TRBV2|medium-sized|15
TGTGCCAGCAGTGATGTTGGGGGGTTAATAGATACGCAGTATTTT
CASSDVGGLIDTQYF
>TRBD2|TRBJ2-1|TRBV4-3|-|15
TGCGCCAGCAGCCAACTAGCGGGGGGGCTCTATGAGCAGTTCTTC
CASSQLAGGLYEQFF
>-|TRBJ2-7|TRBV5-1|-|15
TGCGCCAGCAGCTTGGACTTGGGTGGTCTAGCCGAGCAGTACTTC
CASSLDLGGLAEQYF
>TRBD2|TRBJ2-1|TRBV15|-|15
TGTGCCACCAGCGCTCGGACTAGCGGGGACAATGAGCAGTTCTTC
CATSARTSGDNEQFF
>-|TRBJ2-7|TRBV7-9|-|10
TGTGCCAGCATCCTCTACGAGCAGTACTTC
CASILYEQYF
>-|TRBJ2-2|TRBV29-1|-|11
TGCAGCGTTGAAGATACCGGGGAGCTGTTTTTT
CSVEDTGELFF
>-|TRBJ1-6|TRBV6-5|-|15
TGTGCCAGCAGCGATCCCACAGGGACTCATTCACCCCTCCACTTT
CASSDPTGTHSPLHF
>TRBD1|TRBJ2-7|TRBV7-9|-|14
TGTGCCAGCAGCTTCAGGGACAGGGGTTACGAGCAGTACTTC
CASSFRDRGYEQYF
>-|TRBJ1-1|TRBV11-2|-|15
TGTGCCAGCAGCATACACTATGTTTCCCACACTGAAGCTTTCTTT
CASSIHYVSHTEAFF
>-|TRBJ2-1|TRBV5-4|few|11
TGTGCCAGCAGCTGGGGCAATGAGCAGTTCTTC
CASSWGNEQFF
>-|TRBJ1-4|TRBV6-5|-|15
TGTGCCAGCAGTTACTCCCGGGCCGATAATGAAAAACTGTTTTTT
CASSYSRADNEKLFF